These T cell receptor beta chains were read from a single sample in a study of response to subunit inactivated influenza vaccine. From the RT-PCR reads, TCRdb called clonotypes with MiXCR, one entry per CDR3 protein. The profile shows over 400,000 distinct CDR3 sequences, around 13% of them singletons. This specimen consisted of PBMCs from blood, obtained around seven weeks after vaccination. Receptors were obtained from a man aged 45-65 years who received an inactivated influenza vaccine. Both conserved end residues are part of each CDR3. A D gene is named only where the DNA matches it firmly. Some rows mark clone size as missing; the rest say once, few, many or name a class of expanded clone.

J gene: TRBJ2-3
V gene: TRBV2
clone size: few
D gene: NA
CDR3 protein: CASGDFTDTQYF
CDR3 DNA: TGTGCCAGCGGGGACTTCACAGATACGCAGTATTTT

J gene: TRBJ2-3
V gene: TRBV29-1
clone size: few
D gene: NA
CDR3 protein: CSVEAWGLADTQYF
CDR3 DNA: TGCAGCGTTGAAGCCTGGGGGCTAGCAGATACGCAGTATTTT

J gene: TRBJ1-2
V gene: TRBV7-3
clone size: NA
D gene: NA
CDR3 protein: CASSWQGSDGYTF
CDR3 DNA: TGTGCCAGCAGCTGGCAGGGCTCGGATGGCTACACCTTC

J gene: TRBJ2-6
V gene: TRBV12-3/TRBV12-4
clone size: many
D gene: NA
CDR3 protein: CASSPTGERANVLTF
CDR3 DNA: TGTGCCAGCAGCCCGACGGGGGAGAGGGCCAACGTCCTGACTTTC

J gene: TRBJ1-2
V gene: TRBV28
clone size: many
D gene: TRBD1
CDR3 protein: CASRTTGGGYTF
CDR3 DNA: TGTGCCAGCAGGACAACAGGGGGTGGCTACACCTTC

J gene: TRBJ1-3
V gene: TRBV27
clone size: NA
D gene: TRBD1
CDR3 protein: CASKLQGDSRNTIYF
CDR3 DNA: TGTGCCAGCAAATTACAGGGGGACAGCCGAAACACCATATATTTT

J gene: TRBJ2-6
V gene: TRBV12-3/TRBV12-4
clone size: few
D gene: NA
CDR3 protein: CASSLDLGSGANVLTF
CDR3 DNA: TGTGCCAGCAGTTTAGATCTGGGATCTGGGGCCAACGTCCTGACTTTC

J gene: TRBJ2-1
V gene: TRBV7-2
clone size: few
D gene: TRBD1
CDR3 protein: CASSLASDRASYNEQFF
CDR3 DNA: TGTGCCAGCAGCTTAGCTTCGGACAGGGCCTCCTACAATGAGCAGTTCTTC

J gene: TRBJ2-1
V gene: TRBV15
clone size: NA
D gene: TRBD2
CDR3 protein: CATAGTSVYNEQFF
CDR3 DNA: TGTGCCACTGCCGGGACTAGCGTGTACAATGAGCAGTTCTTC

J gene: TRBJ2-2
V gene: TRBV20-1
clone size: few
D gene: TRBD1
CDR3 protein: CSARRTGRGELFF
CDR3 DNA: TGCAGTGCTAGACGGACAGGGCGCGGGGAGCTGTTTTTT

J gene: TRBJ1-3
V gene: TRBV12-3/TRBV12-4
clone size: many
D gene: NA
CDR3 protein: CASLRTVDSGNTIYF
CDR3 DNA: TGTGCCAGCCTTCGGACAGTCGACTCTGGAAACACCATATATTTT

J gene: TRBJ2-1
V gene: TRBV12-3/TRBV12-4
clone size: many
D gene: NA
CDR3 protein: CASSLRVNEQFF
CDR3 DNA: TGTGCCAGCAGTTTAAGGGTCAATGAGCAGTTCTTC

J gene: TRBJ2-1
V gene: TRBV20-1
clone size: few
D gene: NA
CDR3 protein: CSASTVQGHNEQFF
CDR3 DNA: TGCAGTGCTAGTACCGTCCAGGGGCACAATGAGCAGTTCTTC

J gene: TRBJ1-1
V gene: TRBV5-1
clone size: few
D gene: NA
CDR3 protein: CASTVQGDTEAFF
CDR3 DNA: TGCGCCAGCACGGTACAGGGTGACACTGAAGCTTTCTTT

J gene: TRBJ1-2
V gene: TRBV11-2
clone size: NA
D gene: NA
CDR3 protein: CASSQGRGNYGYTF
CDR3 DNA: TGTGCCAGCAGCCAGGGTAGGGGAAACTATGGCTACACCTTC

J gene: TRBJ1-1
V gene: TRBV15
clone size: few
D gene: NA
CDR3 protein: CATSSGTPPGTEAFF
CDR3 DNA: TGTGCCACCAGCAGCGGGACTCCCCCCGGTACTGAAGCTTTCTTT

J gene: TRBJ2-2
V gene: TRBV24-1
clone size: few
D gene: NA
CDR3 protein: CATSAWGRVGELFF
CDR3 DNA: TGTGCCACCAGTGCCTGGGGAAGGGTCGGGGAGCTGTTTTTT

J gene: TRBJ2-7
V gene: TRBV20-1
clone size: few
D gene: TRBD1
CDR3 protein: CSAKGQGTYEQYF
CDR3 DNA: TGCAGTGCTAAAGGACAGGGTACCTACGAGCAGTACTTC

J gene: TRBJ2-2
V gene: TRBV4-3
clone size: few
D gene: TRBD2
CDR3 protein: CASSPRPSGLTGELFF
CDR3 DNA: TGCGCCAGCAGCCCGCGCCCTAGCGGTCTTACCGGGGAGCTGTTTTTT

J gene: TRBJ2-1
V gene: TRBV20-1
clone size: many
D gene: NA
CDR3 protein: CSARERRGLYNEQFF
CDR3 DNA: TGCAGTGCTAGAGAAAGGCGGGGACTCTACAATGAGCAGTTCTTC

J gene: TRBJ2-7
V gene: TRBV7-8
clone size: NA
D gene: NA
CDR3 protein: CASSPGVGKYEQYF
CDR3 DNA: TGTGCCAGCAGCCCTGGCGTGGGAAAATACGAGCAGTACTTC

J gene: TRBJ2-1
V gene: TRBV5-1
clone size: few
D gene: NA
CDR3 protein: CASSLVSGSYNEQFF
CDR3 DNA: TGCGCCAGCAGCTTGGTTTCAGGTTCCTACAATGAGCAGTTCTTC

J gene: TRBJ2-2
V gene: TRBV6-2/TRBV6-3
clone size: NA
D gene: NA
CDR3 protein: CASSYYVNTGELFF
CDR3 DNA: TGTGCCAGCAGTTACTATGTGAACACCGGGGAGCTGTTTTTT

J gene: TRBJ2-5
V gene: TRBV12-3/TRBV12-4
clone size: many
D gene: TRBD1
CDR3 protein: CASRGTGRETQYF
CDR3 DNA: TGTGCCAGCAGGGGGACAGGGAGAGAGACCCAGTACTTC

J gene: TRBJ2-7
V gene: TRBV28
clone size: NA
D gene: TRBD2
CDR3 protein: CASIERGRFGEQYF
CDR3 DNA: TGTGCCAGCATCGAGCGGGGCAGGTTTGGCGAGCAGTACTTC

J gene: TRBJ2-7
V gene: TRBV19
clone size: few
D gene: NA
CDR3 protein: CASRPGPTYEQYF
CDR3 DNA: TGTGCCAGTAGGCCAGGACCTACCTACGAGCAGTACTTC

J gene: TRBJ2-1
V gene: TRBV5-1
clone size: many
D gene: TRBD1
CDR3 protein: CASNPSFPGQGRNEQFF
CDR3 DNA: TGCGCCAGCAACCCATCTTTTCCGGGACAGGGTCGGAATGAGCAGTTCTTC

J gene: TRBJ1-3
V gene: TRBV4-3
clone size: few
D gene: NA
CDR3 protein: CASSQAFSGNTIYF
CDR3 DNA: TGCGCCAGCAGCCAAGCCTTCTCTGGAAACACCATATATTTT

J gene: TRBJ2-3
V gene: TRBV7-2
clone size: few
D gene: NA
CDR3 protein: CASSLGTTSTDTQYF
CDR3 DNA: TGTGCCAGCAGCTTAGGGACTACTAGCACAGATACGCAGTATTTT

J gene: TRBJ1-3
V gene: TRBV7-6
clone size: many
D gene: NA
CDR3 protein: CASSLEEGSGNTIYF
CDR3 DNA: TGTGCCAGCAGCTTAGAGGAGGGCTCTGGAAACACCATATATTTT

J gene: TRBJ2-4
V gene: TRBV28
clone size: NA
D gene: NA
CDR3 protein: CASSLRKEYFKNIQYF
CDR3 DNA: TGTGCCAGCAGTTTAAGGAAGGAGTACTTCAAAAACATTCAGTACTTC

J gene: TRBJ2-7
V gene: TRBV4-2
clone size: NA
D gene: NA
CDR3 protein: CASSQGGRGGEYEQYF
CDR3 DNA: TGTGCCAGCAGCCAGGGGGGGCGAGGGGGAGAATACGAGCAGTACTTC

J gene: TRBJ2-7
V gene: TRBV20-1
clone size: few
D gene: TRBD1
CDR3 protein: CSARDGQGAYEQYF
CDR3 DNA: TGCAGTGCTAGAGATGGACAGGGCGCCTACGAGCAGTACTTC

J gene: TRBJ2-5
V gene: TRBV29-1
clone size: few
D gene: NA
CDR3 protein: CSVGEPETQYF
CDR3 DNA: TGCAGCGTTGGGGAACCAGAGACCCAGTACTTC

J gene: TRBJ2-1
V gene: TRBV6-1
clone size: NA
D gene: TRBD2
CDR3 protein: CASSPLAGINNEQFF
CDR3 DNA: TGTGCCAGCAGCCCACTAGCGGGAATAAACAATGAGCAGTTCTTC

J gene: TRBJ2-2
V gene: TRBV3-1
clone size: NA
D gene: TRBD1
CDR3 protein: CAFCLVLTGPPNTGELFF
CDR3 DNA: TGTGCCTTCTGTTTAGTCTTGACAGGGCCCCCGAACACCGGGGAGCTGTTTTTT

J gene: TRBJ2-1
V gene: TRBV15
clone size: many
D gene: NA
CDR3 protein: CATNKGDFENEQFF
CDR3 DNA: TGTGCCACCAATAAAGGGGATTTCGAGAATGAGCAGTTCTTC

J gene: TRBJ2-2
V gene: TRBV11-1
clone size: many
D gene: NA
CDR3 protein: CASSLGKGGAKNTGELFF
CDR3 DNA: TGTGCCAGCAGCTTAGGCAAGGGGGGGGCCAAGAACACCGGGGAGCTGTTTTTT

J gene: TRBJ1-2
V gene: TRBV6-1
clone size: NA
D gene: TRBD1
CDR3 protein: CASSTTDRALNGYTF
CDR3 DNA: TGTGCCAGCAGTACCACGGACAGGGCCCTCAATGGGTACACCTTC

J gene: TRBJ2-7
V gene: TRBV20-1
clone size: many
D gene: NA
CDR3 protein: CSARIAYAGRNPYEQYF
CDR3 DNA: TGCAGTGCTAGAATCGCGTATGCAGGGAGGAATCCCTACGAGCAGTACTTC

J gene: TRBJ2-3
V gene: TRBV19
clone size: NA
D gene: NA
CDR3 protein: CASSTISTDTQYF
CDR3 DNA: TGTGCCAGTAGTACCATCAGCACAGATACGCAGTATTTT

J gene: TRBJ2-3
V gene: TRBV20-1
clone size: NA
D gene: TRBD2
CDR3 protein: CSAPPSGVTDTQYF
CDR3 DNA: TGCAGTGCTCCCCCCAGCGGGGTGACAGATACGCAGTATTTT

J gene: TRBJ2-3
V gene: TRBV12-3/TRBV12-4
clone size: few
D gene: TRBD2
CDR3 protein: CASRLAGEDTQYF
CDR3 DNA: TGTGCCAGCAGACTAGCGGGGGAAGATACGCAGTATTTT

J gene: TRBJ2-1
V gene: TRBV2
clone size: NA
D gene: NA
CDR3 protein: CASRGDWPQQFF
CDR3 DNA: TGTGCCAGCAGGGGAGACTGGCCTCAGCAGTTCTTC

J gene: TRBJ2-5
V gene: TRBV5-1
clone size: NA
D gene: TRBD1
CDR3 protein: CASSPVPGQGRMVETQYF
CDR3 DNA: TGCGCCAGCAGCCCTGTCCCGGGACAGGGGAGGATGGTTGAGACCCAGTACTTC

J gene: TRBJ1-1
V gene: TRBV6-2/TRBV6-3
clone size: many
D gene: NA
CDR3 protein: CASSPLSRTEAFF
CDR3 DNA: TGTGCCAGCTCCCCCCTCTCCAGGACTGAAGCTTTCTTT

J gene: TRBJ2-1
V gene: TRBV12-3/TRBV12-4
clone size: NA
D gene: NA
CDR3 protein: CASSFRFEQFF
CDR3 DNA: TGTGCCAGCAGTTTTCGGTTTGAGCAGTTCTTC

J gene: TRBJ2-5
V gene: TRBV29-1
clone size: many
D gene: TRBD2
CDR3 protein: CSAGGAVPQETQYF
CDR3 DNA: TGCAGCGCCGGGGGGGCAGTACCTCAAGAGACCCAGTACTTC

J gene: TRBJ2-1
V gene: TRBV10-3
clone size: NA
D gene: TRBD2
CDR3 protein: CAISGTGGSGSSYNEQFF
CDR3 DNA: TGTGCCATCAGTGGGACCGGGGGGAGTGGTAGCTCCTACAATGAGCAGTTCTTC